The 7 T cell receptor beta chains below were found in one sample sequenced in a study of CD8+CD57+ T cells in acquired aplastic anemia (dated by TCRdb to 2017 to 2018). Instrument on record: Illumina HiSeq 2000. TCR beta VDJ combination and CDR3 sequence profiling used genomic DNA as the template. TCRdb reprocessing: public reads trimmed at Q25 with fastp, clones called with MiXCR, in-frame beta chains kept. Under each unique CDR3 protein, matching rows form one entry showing the most common genes and DNA. Present in this sample are 310,000 or so distinct CDR3 sequences, approximately 57% of which were seen just once. The ten largest clones represent 1% to 1.5% of the sample. Expansion of CD8+CD57+ cells had been shown by flow cytometry in the patients chosen for sequencing. The sequencing sample was made of sorted CD4+, CD8+, or CD8+CD57+ T cells (not recorded which) from PBMCs. The origin of the receptors is a human donor with aplastic anemia.

The chain has TRBV20-1 and TRBJ1-2; D is possibly TRBD1 (5 bases). CDR1 DFQATT and CDR2 SNEGSKA come from the germline V gene (reference sequence). V was clipped by 5 bases and J by 2 bases, with 15 bases between them. The length of the CDR3 is 14 residues. CDR3 sequence reads: CSAERAGSNYGYTF. The DNA of the CDR3 is TGCAGTGCTGAGAGGGCAGGGTCCAACTATGGCTACACCTTC.

This clonotype came up a few times. V usage is TRBV18 and J usage is TRBJ2-3; no firm D call. V lost 2 bases and J 2 bases, leaving 17 bases between the germline ends. Germline V gives CDR1 KGHSH, CDR2 LQKENI. CDR3 length: 17 amino acids. The CDR3 DNA follows: TGTGCCAGCTCACCAGGCCTCGCGGTCCTTAACACAGATACGCAGTATTTT. Residues: CASSPGLAVLNTDTQYF.

The rearrangement joins TRBV28 to TRBJ2-1; 7 nucleotides align to TRBD2. Per the germline V gene, CDR1 is MDHEN and CDR2 is SYDVKM. The CDR3 extends over 16 amino acids. V was clipped by 5 bases and J by 4 bases; unmatched bases: 11. Written as DNA, the CDR3 is TGTGCCAGCAGTCCAGAGAGGACGGGAGGATACAATGAGCAGTTCTTC. This gives the protein CASSPERTGGYNEQFF.

For this clonotype: Relative to the germline gene, one junction end is altered; a read error may explain this. This chain uses TRBV15 with TRBJ2-7; 7 nucleotides agree with TRBD1. The CDR3 runs to 15 residues. Looked up from germline, CDR1 is LNHNV and CDR2 is YYDKDF (reference sequence). DNA for the CDR3: TGTGCCACCAGTCTACAACAGGGGAGCTCCTACGAGCAGCACTTC. It yields the protein CATSLQQGSSYEQHF.

A remark on this clonotype: Sequence at one end of the junction differs from germline and may be a read error. This rearrangement joins TRBV7-7 to TRBJ2-5; 10 positions agree with TRBD1. CDR1 is SSHAT and CDR2 is FNYEAQ in the germline V gene (reference sequence). This CDR3 spans 15 amino acids. The CDR3 coding sequence is TGTGCTAGCAGCTCCCCGGGACAGGGGTCGGGGACCCAGTACTTC. Translated, it gives CASSSPGQGSGTQYF.

This clonotype was detected only a few times. The rearrangement joins TRBV7-7 to TRBJ2-1, with TRBD2 identical over 10 bases. CDR3 length: 15 residues. The germline CDR1 and CDR2 sequences are SSHAT and FNYEAQ (reference sequence). V was clipped by 4 bases and J by 5 bases; unmatched bases: 5. CDR3 sequence (DNA): TGTGCCAGCAGCTCCCTAGCGGGAGAGAACAATGAGCAGTTCTTC. Protein sequence: CASSSLAGENNEQFF. The whole variable domain, remainder taken from reference TRBV7-7 and TRBJ2-1, is GAGVSQSPRYKVTKRGQDVTLRCDPISSHATLYWYQQALGQGPEFLTYFNYEAQPDKSGLPSDRFSAERPEGSISTLTIQRTEQRDSAMYRCASSSLAGENNEQFFGPGTRLTVL.

This clonotype was picked up many times. This chain connects TRBV5-5 to TRBJ2-7; 12 positions agree with TRBD2. Germline V gives CDR1 SGHKS, CDR2 YYEKEE (reference sequence). The CDR3 is 16 residues long. V was pared by 5 bases and J by 4 bases, with 10 bases of the junction left unmatched. The CDR3 protein is CASSRGLAGSLYEQYF. CDR3 nucleotides: TGTGCCAGCAGTCGCGGACTAGCGGGGTCGCTATACGAGCAGTACTTC.